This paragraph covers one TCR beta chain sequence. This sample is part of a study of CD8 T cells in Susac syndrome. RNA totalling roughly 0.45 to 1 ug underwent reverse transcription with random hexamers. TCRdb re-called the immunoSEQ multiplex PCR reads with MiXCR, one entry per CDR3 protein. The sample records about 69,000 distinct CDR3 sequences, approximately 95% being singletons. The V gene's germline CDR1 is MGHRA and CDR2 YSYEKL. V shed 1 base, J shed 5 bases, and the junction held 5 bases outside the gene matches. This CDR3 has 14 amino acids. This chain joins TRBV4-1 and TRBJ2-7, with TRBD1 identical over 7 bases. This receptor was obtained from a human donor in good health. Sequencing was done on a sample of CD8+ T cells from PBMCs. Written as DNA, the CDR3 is TGCGCCAGCAGCCAAGGCACAGGGGCCCACGAGCAGTACGTC. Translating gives CASSQGTGAHEQYV.